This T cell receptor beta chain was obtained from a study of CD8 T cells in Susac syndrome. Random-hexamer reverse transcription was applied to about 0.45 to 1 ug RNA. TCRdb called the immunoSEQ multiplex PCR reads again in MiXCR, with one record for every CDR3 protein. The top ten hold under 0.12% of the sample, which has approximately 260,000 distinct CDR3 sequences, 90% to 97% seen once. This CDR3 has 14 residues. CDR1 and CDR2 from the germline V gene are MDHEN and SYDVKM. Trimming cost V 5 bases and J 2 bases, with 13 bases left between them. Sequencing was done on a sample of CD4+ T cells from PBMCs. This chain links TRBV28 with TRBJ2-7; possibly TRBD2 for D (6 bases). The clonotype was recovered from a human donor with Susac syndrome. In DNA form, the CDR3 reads TGTGCCAGCAGTACCGGCGGGGTCGCCTACGAGCAGTACTTC. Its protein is CASSTGGVAYEQYF.